This TCR beta chain is drawn from a study of human T cells and chemical hapten exposure. Described time point: healthy volunteer bleed at 2 weeks. Unfractionated whole blood was the source from which total RNA was extracted. Study observations and caveats: There was no change with DPC sensitization in TCRs above 1 in 1000 frequency.

The CDR3 consists of 16 residues. With 4 bases removed from V and 2 bases from J, the gap between germline ends came to 15 bases. CDR1 KGHDR and CDR2 SFDVKD come from the germline V gene. This clonotype appeared many times. Antigen: not known. Via MiXCR, TCRdb re-called the RACE reads, giving one row per CDR3 protein. The sample has 35,000 to 50,000 distinct CDR3 sequences; 3.5% to 4.5% are singletons. V is TRBV24-1 and J is TRBJ2-3; D gene ambiguous. The sequence was obtained from a female donor in good health. Some clones in this sample may be carry-over from other donors' samples. Source material: whole blood. CDR3 bases: TGTGCCACCAGTGAACGGACCGGGCGAATCACAGATACGCAGTATTTT. Its translation: CATSERTGRITDTQYF.